One T cell receptor (beta chain) is described in this entry. The antigen remains unidentified. The CDR3 length is 14 residues. The germline gives CDR1 MDHEN, CDR2 SYDVKM. The junction had 2 bases not matched to a gene; V was cut back by 4 bases and J by 3 bases. The data were obtained in a study of graft-versus-host responses after intestinal transplantation. Clones were sequenced by immunoSEQ multiplex PCR, and TCRdb holds only the in-frame ones, with some missing. The repertoire holds tens of thousands of clones, with about 80% as singletons. Points from the study as a whole: The recipient marrow held GvH clones, and some of them showed up first in ileum or blood. Individuals who had graft-donor T cell macrochimerism had allografts that showed high graft-versus-host to host-versus-graft clonal ratios.

The rearrangement joins TRBV28 to TRBJ2-3, with 9 bases identical to TRBD2. This TCR was recovered from a human donor who was the organ donor for an intestinal transplant. The specimen was unstimulated CD4+ T cells sorted from spleen or lymph node cells, collected before transplant. The CDR3 nucleotides are TGTGCCAGCAGTTCTAGCGGGGTTACAGATACGCAGTATTTT. This translates into CASSSSGVTDTQYF.